This is a list of T cell receptor beta chains from one sample in a study of vaccination and CD4 T cells after COVID-19. Their recognized antigens are unknown. TCRdb analysed the PCR reads with MiXCR anew, one entry per CDR3 protein. The top ten clones hold 25% to 40% of a sample with approximately 7,000 distinct CDR3 sequences, about 79% of them seen once. Material for sequencing was CD4+ T cells from blood, cultured in vitro. Source of these receptors: a human donor who had recovered from COVID-19. Each CDR3 is given with its conserved first and last residue. D genes are given only for firm matches. The size entry is marked missing in some rows and otherwise reads once, few, many or a size class.

D gene: NA; J gene: TRBJ2-7; clone size: NA; V gene: TRBV30; CDR3 DNA: TGTGCCTGGAGTGCCATGGCGGCGCTACTCCCCGAGCAGTACTTC; CDR3 protein: CAWSAMAALLPEQYF
D gene: NA; J gene: TRBJ2-1; clone size: NA; V gene: TRBV6-1; CDR3 DNA: TGTGCCAGCACCAACGGAGGATGGCAGTTCTTC; CDR3 protein: CASTNGGWQFF
D gene: TRBD1; J gene: TRBJ2-1; clone size: NA; V gene: TRBV28; CDR3 DNA: TGTGCCAGCAGCCAGACAGGGACGGGGTACAATGAGCAGTTCTTC; CDR3 protein: CASSQTGTGYNEQFF
D gene: NA; J gene: TRBJ1-2; clone size: few; V gene: TRBV30; CDR3 DNA: TGTGCCTGGAGTCTCAGGGGAATGAGCTATGGCTACACCTTC; CDR3 protein: CAWSLRGMSYGYTF
D gene: TRBD2; J gene: TRBJ2-1; clone size: once; V gene: TRBV14; CDR3 DNA: TGTGCCAGCTCGTGGCTAGCGGGAGTTGGGCAGTTCTTC; CDR3 protein: CASSWLAGVGQFF
D gene: NA; J gene: TRBJ1-3; clone size: NA; V gene: TRBV15; CDR3 DNA: TGTGCCACCAGCAGAGATCGAAGTATTGGAAACACCATATATTTT; CDR3 protein: CATSRDRSIGNTIYF
D gene: NA; J gene: TRBJ1-1; clone size: NA; V gene: TRBV20-1; CDR3 DNA: TGCAGTGCTAGACGCATAGGGGTGAACACTGAAGCTTTCTTT; CDR3 protein: CSARRIGVNTEAFF
D gene: TRBD1; J gene: TRBJ1-2; clone size: NA; V gene: TRBV7-2; CDR3 DNA: TGTGCCAGCAGCTTAGATAGGGGGCGAGGCTACACCTTC; CDR3 protein: CASSLDRGRGYTF
D gene: TRBD2; J gene: TRBJ2-7; clone size: few; V gene: TRBV10-1; CDR3 DNA: TGCGCCAGCAACGACCTGACTAGCGGGATGCTTCCCTACTCCTACGAGCAGTACTTC; CDR3 protein: CASNDLTSGMLPYSYEQYF
D gene: NA; J gene: TRBJ1-1; clone size: NA; V gene: TRBV7-9; CDR3 DNA: TGTGCCAGCAGCCCGGTCGAGAACACTGAAGCTTTCTTT; CDR3 protein: CASSPVENTEAFF
D gene: NA; J gene: TRBJ1-2; clone size: NA; V gene: TRBV12-3/TRBV12-4; CDR3 DNA: TGTGCCAGCAGTTTAGGGTCGGGGGCCGCCTATGGCTACACCTTC; CDR3 protein: CASSLGSGAAYGYTF
D gene: TRBD2; J gene: TRBJ2-7; clone size: NA; V gene: TRBV15; CDR3 DNA: TGTGCCACTCAGGCTAGCGGGAGTGAGTACGAGCAGTACTTC; CDR3 protein: CATQASGSEYEQYF
D gene: TRBD1; J gene: TRBJ1-5; clone size: few; V gene: TRBV6-5; CDR3 DNA: TGTGCCAGCAGTTGGGGACAGGGAGTCCAGCCCCAGCATTTT; CDR3 protein: CASSWGQGVQPQHF
D gene: NA; J gene: TRBJ1-6; clone size: NA; V gene: TRBV9; CDR3 DNA: TGTGCCAGCAGCGTAGAGAACTATAATTCACCCCTCCACTTT; CDR3 protein: CASSVENYNSPLHF
D gene: NA; J gene: TRBJ2-1; clone size: NA; V gene: TRBV12-3/TRBV12-4; CDR3 DNA: TGTGCCAGCAGGTCCACCGGGGGACAGTCCTACAATGAGCAGTTCTTC; CDR3 protein: CASRSTGGQSYNEQFF
D gene: TRBD2; J gene: TRBJ2-1; clone size: NA; V gene: TRBV5-4; CDR3 DNA: TGTGCCAGCAGCATTACTAGCGGGAGGCCCTCCGAGGGGTTCTTC; CDR3 protein: CASSITSGRPSEGFF
D gene: NA; J gene: TRBJ1-2; clone size: NA; V gene: TRBV11-2; CDR3 DNA: TGTGCCAGCAGCTTACCGGGACAAACAAACTATGGCTACACCTTC; CDR3 protein: CASSLPGQTNYGYTF
D gene: NA; J gene: TRBJ1-2; clone size: NA; V gene: TRBV18; CDR3 DNA: TGTGCCAGCTCACGCAGGGGAGAACCCTCGGCTAACTATGGCTACACCTTC; CDR3 protein: CASSRRGEPSANYGYTF
D gene: NA; J gene: TRBJ2-5; clone size: NA; V gene: TRBV2; CDR3 DNA: TGTGCCAGCAGTGTAAAGGGGACCCAGTACTTC; CDR3 protein: CASSVKGTQYF
D gene: NA; J gene: TRBJ1-6; clone size: once; V gene: TRBV12-3/TRBV12-4; CDR3 DNA: TGTGCCAGCAGTTTATTAGAGAATTCACCCCTCCACTTT; CDR3 protein: CASSLLENSPLHF
D gene: NA; J gene: TRBJ1-1; clone size: once; V gene: TRBV19; CDR3 DNA: TGTGCCAGTAGTACCGACCGCTGGGGGAGTGAAGCTTTCTTT; CDR3 protein: CASSTDRWGSEAFF
D gene: NA; J gene: TRBJ1-2; clone size: few; V gene: TRBV20-1; CDR3 DNA: TGCAGTGTGGCGAGTCAAGGGTATGGCTACACCTTC; CDR3 protein: CSVASQGYGYTF
D gene: NA; J gene: TRBJ1-2; clone size: few; V gene: TRBV7-2; CDR3 DNA: TGTGCCAGCAGCTCTACAACCACAGCGGGGGGCTATGGCTACACCTTC; CDR3 protein: CASSSTTTAGGYGYTF
D gene: TRBD1; J gene: TRBJ2-2; clone size: NA; V gene: TRBV27; CDR3 DNA: TGTGCCATTCCAGGGACAGGGGATGACACCGGGGAGCTGTTTTTT; CDR3 protein: CAIPGTGDDTGELFF
D gene: NA; J gene: TRBJ2-5; clone size: NA; V gene: TRBV11-3; CDR3 DNA: TGTGCCAGCAGCTTGAACCAAGAGACCCAGTACTTC; CDR3 protein: CASSLNQETQYF
D gene: NA; J gene: TRBJ1-2; clone size: NA; V gene: TRBV19; CDR3 DNA: TGTGCCAGTAGTACCCCGGGGGGGGCCTATGGCTACACCTTC; CDR3 protein: CASSTPGGAYGYTF
D gene: TRBD1; J gene: TRBJ2-3; clone size: NA; V gene: TRBV20-1; CDR3 DNA: TGCAGTGCCCAGACAGGGGGGACAGATACGCAGTATTTT; CDR3 protein: CSAQTGGTDTQYF
D gene: TRBD1; J gene: TRBJ1-6; clone size: NA; V gene: TRBV12-3/TRBV12-4; CDR3 DNA: TGTGCCAGCAGTTCCGGGACAGCCTTAAATTCACCCCTCCACTTT; CDR3 protein: CASSSGTALNSPLHF
D gene: TRBD2; J gene: TRBJ2-7; clone size: NA; V gene: TRBV20-1; CDR3 DNA: TGCAGTGCTAGAGGGGAGGGTCACCCCTACGAGCAGTACTTC; CDR3 protein: CSARGEGHPYEQYF
D gene: TRBD2; J gene: TRBJ2-3; clone size: NA; V gene: TRBV5-1; CDR3 DNA: TGCGCCAGCAGCTCGGGACTAGCGGGAGGGCCTGATACGCAGTATTTT; CDR3 protein: CASSSGLAGGPDTQYF
D gene: TRBD2; J gene: TRBJ2-7; clone size: NA; V gene: TRBV20-1; CDR3 DNA: TGCAGTGCTAGACCCCGGACTAGCCCCTACGAGCAGTACTTC; CDR3 protein: CSARPRTSPYEQYF
D gene: NA; J gene: TRBJ2-3; clone size: NA; V gene: TRBV19; CDR3 DNA: TGTGCCAGTAGTATGGGGTGGGCCGACGGGACGGCGCAGTATTTT; CDR3 protein: CASSMGWADGTAQYF
D gene: TRBD1; J gene: TRBJ1-5; clone size: once; V gene: TRBV4-2; CDR3 DNA: TGTGCCAGCAGCCAAAGTTCGACAGGGGACAATCAGCCCCAGCATTTT; CDR3 protein: CASSQSSTGDNQPQHF
D gene: NA; J gene: TRBJ1-5; clone size: NA; V gene: TRBV7-9; CDR3 DNA: TGTGCCAGCAGCTGGGGCCAGCCCCAGCATTTT; CDR3 protein: CASSWGQPQHF
D gene: NA; J gene: TRBJ1-2; clone size: NA; V gene: TRBV10-1; CDR3 DNA: TGCGCCAGCAGTGATGGCTATGGCTACACCTTC; CDR3 protein: CASSDGYGYTF
D gene: NA; J gene: TRBJ1-1; clone size: once; V gene: TRBV6-5; CDR3 DNA: TGTACCAGCAGTTACTCGGCGGGGCTGCAGGGTACTGAAGCTTTCTTT; CDR3 protein: CTSSYSAGLQGTEAFF
D gene: NA; J gene: TRBJ2-3; clone size: large; V gene: TRBV24-1; CDR3 DNA: TGTGCCACCAGTGAAGGAGGCACAGATACGCAGTATTTT; CDR3 protein: CATSEGGTDTQYF
D gene: NA; J gene: TRBJ2-1; clone size: NA; V gene: TRBV19; CDR3 DNA: TGTGCCAGTAGTCCCACTAGGTCCGATGAGCAGTTCTTC; CDR3 protein: CASSPTRSDEQFF
D gene: TRBD2; J gene: TRBJ2-7; clone size: NA; V gene: TRBV20-1; CDR3 DNA: TGCAGTGCTATAGCGGGGCCGGGGATGTCCTACGAGCAGTACTTC; CDR3 protein: CSAIAGPGMSYEQYF
D gene: NA; J gene: TRBJ1-5; clone size: medium-sized; V gene: TRBV12-5; CDR3 DNA: TGTGCTAGTGGTTTCGGGGTCGGGGATCAGCCCCAGCATTTT; CDR3 protein: CASGFGVGDQPQHF
D gene: NA; J gene: TRBJ1-6; clone size: NA; V gene: TRBV30; CDR3 DNA: TGTGCCTGGAGTGTACGGCAGAGGTTGCAAAATTCACCCCTCCACTTT; CDR3 protein: CAWSVRQRLQNSPLHF
D gene: TRBD1; J gene: TRBJ2-5; clone size: NA; V gene: TRBV6-1; CDR3 DNA: TGTGCCATCAGAGGGCAGGGGGTACGAGAGACCCAGTACTTC; CDR3 protein: CAIRGQGVRETQYF
D gene: NA; J gene: TRBJ2-3; clone size: NA; V gene: TRBV24-1; CDR3 DNA: TGTGCCACCAGTGATGTGGGGGAAAGGGCAGATACGCAGTATTTT; CDR3 protein: CATSDVGERADTQYF
D gene: NA; J gene: TRBJ1-6; clone size: NA; V gene: TRBV19; CDR3 DNA: TGTGCCAGCGGGAACAGGATGAGTAATTCACCCCTCCACTTT; CDR3 protein: CASGNRMSNSPLHF
D gene: NA; J gene: TRBJ1-2; clone size: NA; V gene: TRBV2; CDR3 DNA: TGTGCCAGCAGTGAACCGTTCCGAAGTCAGGATGGCTACACCTTC; CDR3 protein: CASSEPFRSQDGYTF
D gene: NA; J gene: TRBJ1-6; clone size: NA; V gene: TRBV11-3; CDR3 DNA: TGTGCCAGCAGCTACAGCGGGTCACCCCTCCACTTT; CDR3 protein: CASSYSGSPLHF
D gene: NA; J gene: TRBJ1-2; clone size: NA; V gene: TRBV5-4; CDR3 DNA: TGTGCCAGCAGCTTTTCCGGGGGAGGATATGGCTACACCTTC; CDR3 protein: CASSFSGGGYGYTF
D gene: NA; J gene: TRBJ1-5; clone size: NA; V gene: TRBV2; CDR3 DNA: TGTGCCAGCACGGTGGATAGCAATCAGCCCCAGCATTTT; CDR3 protein: CASTVDSNQPQHF
D gene: NA; J gene: TRBJ1-5; clone size: NA; V gene: TRBV2; CDR3 DNA: TGTGCCAGCAGTGTTGGGGATAGGAGCAATCAGCCCCAGCATTTT; CDR3 protein: CASSVGDRSNQPQHF
D gene: TRBD1; J gene: TRBJ2-3; clone size: NA; V gene: TRBV6-5; CDR3 DNA: TGTGCCAGCAGTTACGAGGGGGCCGGAAACACAGATACGCAGTATTTT; CDR3 protein: CASSYEGAGNTDTQYF
D gene: TRBD1; J gene: TRBJ1-2; clone size: NA; V gene: TRBV18; CDR3 DNA: TGTGCCAGCTCACCGCAAAGGGGACAGGGAGCTAACTATGGCTACACCTTC; CDR3 protein: CASSPQRGQGANYGYTF
D gene: TRBD2; J gene: TRBJ2-2; clone size: NA; V gene: TRBV30; CDR3 DNA: TGTGCCTGGAGAGCCGGGACTACCCTAACCGGGGAGCTGTTTTTT; CDR3 protein: CAWRAGTTLTGELFF
D gene: TRBD1; J gene: TRBJ1-1; clone size: NA; V gene: TRBV7-2; CDR3 DNA: TGTGCCAGCAGCCCCAGGGGGGACACTGAAGCTTTCTTT; CDR3 protein: CASSPRGDTEAFF
D gene: NA; J gene: TRBJ1-5; clone size: NA; V gene: TRBV27; CDR3 DNA: TGTGCCAGCAGCCAATCACTAGAACCCCAGCATTTT; CDR3 protein: CASSQSLEPQHF